This T cell receptor (beta chain) emerged from a study of cytomegalovirus exposure and HLA in healthy donors. Trimming removed 0 bases at V and 4 bases at J, with 18 bases between. This CDR3 is 17 amino acids long. Germline CDR1 and CDR2: MNHEY and SMNVEV (reference sequence). A multiplex PCR was run with 60 Vbeta primers and 13 Jbeta primers. Method: immunoSEQ multiplex PCR; TCRdb's copy keeps in-frame clones and lacks some. The repertoire includes about 130,000 clones, around 70% of them detected once, and about 1.6% sits in the top ten. General study points: A few CMV-associated chains proved CMV antigen-specific in vitro. The listing of 150 or so TCR beta chains classed them as cytomegalovirus-associated. V- and J-gene trimming in TCR beta was tied to a missense DCLRE1C variant by an analysis performed later.

In regard to this clone: Its antigen remains unidentified.

Sequencing was performed on PBMCs. The chain employs TRBV27 and TRBJ1-2; possibly TRBD1 for D (6 bases). The source is a man aged 25 to 45 in good health and CMV-seropositive. The CDR3 DNA sequence: TGTGCCAGCAGTTTATCCGGGGGGGGCGATTTGCTCTATGGCTACACCTTC. This encodes CASSLSGGGDLLYGYTF.